A selection of T cell receptor beta chains follows, all from one sample in a study of blood T cell repertoires in COVID-19. Libraries were prepared by immunoSEQ multiplex PCR; TCRdb keeps only in-frame clonotypes and omits some of them. The sample shows about 160,000 clones, about 85% of them seen only once. The sequenced sample was peripheral blood. The origin of the receptors is a human donor with acute or convalescent COVID-19. The donor label of this sample is uncertain. CDR3s include the opening cysteine and the closing phenylalanine or tryptophan. The D gene is left open where the match is weak. Clone size is shown for a subset of rows, as once, few, many or a class of expanded clone.

d_call: TRBD1; v_call: TRBV5-8; clone_size: .; j_call: TRBJ1-2; cdr3_length: 16; cdr3_aa: CASSLDGTGLIPGYTF; cdr3_nt: TGTGCCAGCAGCTTGGACGGGACAGGGCTTATTCCTGGCTACACCTTC
d_call: TRBD2; v_call: TRBV9; clone_size: .; j_call: TRBJ2-1; cdr3_length: 16; cdr3_aa: CASSGYGLAGGDEQFF; cdr3_nt: TGTGCCAGCAGCGGATATGGACTAGCGGGGGGCGATGAGCAGTTCTTC
d_call: .; v_call: TRBV4-1; clone_size: .; j_call: TRBJ2-5; cdr3_length: 15; cdr3_aa: CASSPNSAGLETQYF; cdr3_nt: TGCGCCAGCAGCCCCAATAGTGCAGGGCTGGAGACCCAGTACTTC
d_call: TRBD1; v_call: TRBV6-2/TRBV6-3; clone_size: .; j_call: TRBJ1-2; cdr3_length: 15; cdr3_aa: CASSFRDSQHYGYTF; cdr3_nt: TGTGCCAGCAGTTTCAGGGACAGCCAGCACTATGGCTACACCTTC
d_call: .; v_call: TRBV7-2; clone_size: .; j_call: TRBJ1-5; cdr3_length: 14; cdr3_aa: CASSLTLGNQPQHF; cdr3_nt: TGTGCCAGCAGCTTAACATTGGGCAATCAGCCCCAGCATTTT
d_call: TRBD1; v_call: TRBV27; clone_size: .; j_call: TRBJ1-2; cdr3_length: 14; cdr3_aa: CASSLDRINGGYTF; cdr3_nt: TGTGCCAGCAGTTTGGACAGGATAAATGGTGGCTACACCTTC
d_call: .; v_call: TRBV6-1; clone_size: .; j_call: TRBJ2-1; cdr3_length: 16; cdr3_aa: CASSERPFPNSNEQFF; cdr3_nt: TGTGCCAGCAGTGAACGTCCCTTCCCCAACAGCAATGAGCAGTTCTTC
d_call: TRBD1; v_call: TRBV15; clone_size: .; j_call: TRBJ2-2; cdr3_length: 14; cdr3_aa: CATSRDRGVGELFF; cdr3_nt: TGTGCCACCAGCAGGGACAGGGGCGTCGGGGAGCTGTTTTTT
d_call: TRBD1; v_call: TRBV7-6; clone_size: .; j_call: TRBJ2-3; cdr3_length: 15; cdr3_aa: CASSSRQGRTDTQYF; cdr3_nt: TGTGCCAGCAGCTCTCGACAGGGCCGCACAGATACGCAGTATTTT
d_call: TRBD2; v_call: TRBV7-9; clone_size: .; j_call: TRBJ2-2; cdr3_length: 16; cdr3_aa: CASSFRVSGGIGELFF; cdr3_nt: TGTGCCAGCAGCTTTCGAGTTAGCGGGGGGATCGGGGAGCTGTTTTTT
d_call: .; v_call: TRBV6-2/TRBV6-3; clone_size: .; j_call: TRBJ1-3; cdr3_length: 14; cdr3_aa: CASSYPTRENTIYF; cdr3_nt: TGTGCCAGCAGTTACCCAACGAGGGAGAACACCATATATTTT
d_call: .; v_call: TRBV4-1; clone_size: .; j_call: TRBJ1-1; cdr3_length: 13; cdr3_aa: CASSQDVRTEAFF; cdr3_nt: TGCGCCAGCAGCCAAGATGTGCGCACTGAAGCTTTCTTT
d_call: TRBD1; v_call: TRBV29-1; clone_size: .; j_call: TRBJ1-2; cdr3_length: 15; cdr3_aa: CSVVSSGQGGYGYTF; cdr3_nt: TGCAGCGTTGTGTCTTCGGGGCAGGGGGGCTATGGCTACACCTTC
d_call: TRBD1; v_call: TRBV4-3; clone_size: .; j_call: TRBJ2-7; cdr3_length: 16; cdr3_aa: CASSQVGTATPYEQYF; cdr3_nt: TGCGCCAGCAGCCAAGTCGGGACAGCTACCCCCTACGAGCAGTACTTC
d_call: TRBD1; v_call: TRBV19; clone_size: .; j_call: TRBJ1-5; cdr3_length: 21; cdr3_aa: CASRGSRWMGQGGYSNQPQHF; cdr3_nt: TGTGCCAGTAGAGGGAGCCGGTGGATGGGACAGGGAGGATATAGCAATCAGCCCCAGCATTTT
d_call: .; v_call: TRBV18; clone_size: .; j_call: TRBJ1-1; cdr3_length: 14; cdr3_aa: CASSPRGGYTEAFF; cdr3_nt: TGTGCCAGCTCACCAAGAGGTGGGTACACTGAAGCTTTCTTT
d_call: TRBD2; v_call: TRBV6-2/TRBV6-3; clone_size: .; j_call: TRBJ2-3; cdr3_length: 15; cdr3_aa: CASSWTSGGPDTQYF; cdr3_nt: TGTGCCAGCAGTTGGACTAGCGGGGGCCCAGATACGCAGTATTTT
d_call: TRBD1; v_call: TRBV29-1; clone_size: .; j_call: TRBJ2-7; cdr3_length: 17; cdr3_aa: CSVEDRPQGAPSYEQYF; cdr3_nt: TGCAGCGTTGAAGATCGGCCCCAGGGGGCGCCCTCCTACGAGCAGTACTTC
d_call: TRBD1; v_call: TRBV4-1; clone_size: .; j_call: TRBJ1-1; cdr3_length: 14; cdr3_aa: CASSRQQGRTEAFF; cdr3_nt: TGCGCCAGCAGCCGCCAACAGGGGAGGACTGAAGCTTTCTTT
d_call: .; v_call: TRBV7-8; clone_size: .; j_call: TRBJ1-2; cdr3_length: 17; cdr3_aa: CASSLADWQGMDYGYTF; cdr3_nt: TGTGCCAGCAGCTTAGCGGATTGGCAGGGTATGGACTATGGCTACACCTTC
d_call: .; v_call: TRBV25-1; clone_size: .; j_call: TRBJ2-5; cdr3_length: 14; cdr3_aa: CASSELWQKETQYF; cdr3_nt: TGTGCCAGCAGTGAATTATGGCAGAAAGAGACCCAGTACTTC
d_call: .; v_call: TRBV4-2; clone_size: few; j_call: TRBJ2-7; cdr3_length: 15; cdr3_aa: CASSQDPTGTYEQYF; cdr3_nt: TGTGCCAGCAGCCAAGACCCGACAGGAACCTACGAGCAGTACTTC
d_call: .; v_call: TRBV5-1; clone_size: medium-sized; j_call: TRBJ2-3; cdr3_length: 13; cdr3_aa: CASSSLIRDTQYF; cdr3_nt: TGCGCCAGCAGCTCACTAATCCGGGATACGCAGTATTTT
d_call: .; v_call: TRBV27; clone_size: .; j_call: TRBJ1-5; cdr3_length: 18; cdr3_aa: CASSGTSSGVLSNQPQHF; cdr3_nt: TGTGCCAGCAGTGGAACATCATCAGGGGTGCTGAGCAATCAGCCCCAGCATTTT
d_call: TRBD1; v_call: TRBV7-3; clone_size: .; j_call: TRBJ1-1; cdr3_length: 13; cdr3_aa: CASSPYRGAEAFF; cdr3_nt: TGTGCCAGCAGCCCCTACAGGGGCGCTGAAGCTTTCTTT
d_call: TRBD1; v_call: TRBV7-2; clone_size: .; j_call: TRBJ1-2; cdr3_length: 15; cdr3_aa: CASSISTGVNYGYTF; cdr3_nt: TGTGCCAGCAGCATATCGACAGGGGTGAACTATGGCTACACCTTC
d_call: TRBD2; v_call: TRBV2; clone_size: .; j_call: TRBJ2-2; cdr3_length: 14; cdr3_aa: CASSLAGNTGELFF; cdr3_nt: TGTGCCAGCAGTCTAGCGGGAAACACCGGGGAGCTGTTTTTT
d_call: .; v_call: TRBV7-2; clone_size: .; j_call: TRBJ1-3; cdr3_length: 15; cdr3_aa: CASSLVGGNKDTIYF; cdr3_nt: TGTGCCAGCAGCTTAGTGGGAGGGAATAAGGACACCATATATTTT
d_call: TRBD2; v_call: TRBV5-1; clone_size: .; j_call: TRBJ2-1; cdr3_length: 15; cdr3_aa: CASSLASSGDNEQFF; cdr3_nt: TGCGCCAGCAGCTTGGCGTCTAGCGGGGACAATGAGCAGTTCTTC
d_call: .; v_call: TRBV11-3; clone_size: .; j_call: TRBJ2-3; cdr3_length: 13; cdr3_aa: CASSLGAANTQYF; cdr3_nt: TGTGCCAGCAGCTTAGGTGCGGCAAATACGCAGTATTTT
d_call: TRBD2; v_call: TRBV9; clone_size: .; j_call: TRBJ2-1; cdr3_length: 15; cdr3_aa: CASSRGGSSYNEQFF; cdr3_nt: TGTGCCAGCAGCCGCGGGGGGAGCTCCTACAATGAGCAGTTCTTC
d_call: TRBD1; v_call: TRBV28; clone_size: .; j_call: TRBJ1-1; cdr3_length: 17; cdr3_aa: CASSFISTGGSRTEAFF; cdr3_nt: TGTGCCAGCAGTTTTATCTCAACAGGGGGCAGTCGCACTGAAGCTTTCTTT
d_call: .; v_call: TRBV2; clone_size: .; j_call: TRBJ2-5; cdr3_length: 12; cdr3_aa: CASTTMGGTQYF; cdr3_nt: TGTGCCAGCACCACCATGGGGGGGACCCAGTACTTC
d_call: TRBD2; v_call: TRBV4-2; clone_size: .; j_call: TRBJ2-3; cdr3_length: 17; cdr3_aa: CASSQSASGVTTDTQYF; cdr3_nt: TGTGCCAGCAGCCAATCGGCTAGCGGGGTTACGACAGATACGCAGTATTTT
d_call: .; v_call: TRBV30; clone_size: few; j_call: TRBJ2-1; cdr3_length: 13; cdr3_aa: CAWAYLVTDEQFF; cdr3_nt: TGTGCCTGGGCCTACTTAGTAACGGATGAGCAGTTCTTC
d_call: .; v_call: TRBV28; clone_size: few; j_call: TRBJ1-3; cdr3_length: 14; cdr3_aa: CASRTRVSGNTIYF; cdr3_nt: TGTGCCAGCAGGACCCGGGTCTCTGGAAACACCATATATTTT
d_call: .; v_call: TRBV10-1; clone_size: few; j_call: TRBJ2-2; cdr3_length: 13; cdr3_aa: CASARREGGELFF; cdr3_nt: TGCGCCAGCGCCAGGAGAGAGGGCGGGGAGCTGTTTTTT
d_call: .; v_call: TRBV5-6; clone_size: .; j_call: TRBJ1-2; cdr3_length: 14; cdr3_aa: CASSLQGDDYGYTF; cdr3_nt: TGTGCCAGCAGCTTACAGGGAGACGACTATGGCTACACCTTC
d_call: TRBD1; v_call: TRBV2; clone_size: .; j_call: TRBJ1-5; cdr3_length: 17; cdr3_aa: CASSGTGGWRGNQPQHF; cdr3_nt: TGTGCCAGCAGCGGGACAGGGGGGTGGAGGGGGAATCAGCCCCAGCATTTT
d_call: TRBD1; v_call: TRBV19; clone_size: .; j_call: TRBJ2-7; cdr3_length: 14; cdr3_aa: CASRPGQGNYEQYF; cdr3_nt: TGTGCCAGTAGACCGGGACAGGGGAATTACGAGCAGTACTTC
d_call: .; v_call: TRBV4-2; clone_size: .; j_call: TRBJ1-3; cdr3_length: 17; cdr3_aa: CASSQDRGGVGGNTIYF; cdr3_nt: TGTGCCAGCAGCCAAGATAGGGGAGGGGTAGGAGGAAACACCATATATTTT
d_call: .; v_call: TRBV3-1/TRBV3-2; clone_size: .; j_call: TRBJ2-3; cdr3_length: 13; cdr3_aa: CASSLSGTDTQYF; cdr3_nt: TGTGCCAGCAGCCTCTCGGGAACAGATACGCAGTATTTT
d_call: .; v_call: TRBV5-1; clone_size: .; j_call: TRBJ2-7; cdr3_length: 12; cdr3_aa: CASMDGAYEQYF; cdr3_nt: TGCGCCAGCATGGACGGGGCCTACGAGCAGTACTTC